A single sample is the source of the 20 T cell receptor beta chains below, sequenced in a study of CD8+CD57+ T cells in acquired aplastic anemia. TCR beta VDJ combinations and CDR3 sequences were profiled from genomic DNA. Via MiXCR, TCRdb re-called the reads, giving one row per CDR3 protein. The sample has roughly 38,000 distinct CDR3 sequences, roughly three quarters seen once. The sequenced material came from sorted CD4+, CD8+, or CD8+CD57+ T cells (not recorded which) from PBMCs. The origin of the receptors is a human donor in good health, serving as a control.

V gene TRBV20-1 combines with J gene TRBJ1-2; maybe TRBD1 (6 bases). The CDR3 has 14 amino acids. V lost 0 bases and J 4 bases, leaving 12 bases between the germline ends. The V gene's germline CDR1 is DFQATT and CDR2 SNEGSKA (reference sequence). In DNA form, the CDR3 reads TGCAGTGCTAGAGATCGACGCAGGGGCTATGGCTACACCTTC. This sequence encodes CSARDRRRGYGYTF.

The chain combines TRBV19 with TRBJ2-3; D is undetermined. This CDR3 is built from 13 residues. The V end was cut by 6 bases, the J end by 6 bases, with 13 bases between. Germline lookup yields CDR1 LNHDA and CDR2 SQIVND (reference sequence). For the CDR3, the DNA is TGTGCCAGTAGCCGTATTACTATGGATACGCAGTATTTT. This translates into CASSRITMDTQYF.

This sequence joins TRBV9 and TRBJ2-7; TRBD1 matches 8 bases. The CDR3 has 14 residues. Germline-derived CDR1 and CDR2 are SGDLS and YYNGEE. Trimming at V came to 4 bases and at J to 2 bases, leaving 5 bases not matched to a gene. The CDR3 sequence: CASSRTGSAYEQYF. For the CDR3, the DNA is TGTGCCAGCAGCCGGACAGGGTCTGCCTACGAGCAGTACTTC.

As DNA, the CDR3 is TGTGCCAGCAGCGTAACCCCGTGGAGCGGGGGGCCCCAAGAGACCCAGTACTTC. Translated, it gives CASSVTPWSGGPQETQYF. The V and J genes are TRBV12-3 or TRBV12-4 and TRBJ2-5; 9 nucleotides align to TRBD2. The junction had 15 bases not matched to a gene; V was cut back by 6 bases and J by 1 base. This CDR3 is built from 18 residues.

This rearrangement joins TRBV7-6 to TRBJ2-7; 9 bases match TRBD1. The junction had 4 bases not matched to a gene; V was cut back by 1 base and J by 3 bases. The CDR3 contains 15 residues. Germline CDR1 is SGHVS and CDR2 is FNYEAQ. The chain's CDR3 is CASSLGVGQGYEQYF. The CDR3 DNA follows: TGTGCCAGCAGCTTAGGAGTGGGACAGGGCTACGAGCAGTACTTC.

Relative to its sample, this clonotype is medium-sized (0.01 to 0.1%). This chain uses TRBV13 with TRBJ2-1, with D tentatively TRBD2 (7 bases). The V gene lost 1 base and the J gene lost 5 bases, with 12 bases spanning the gap. There are 15 residues in the CDR3. Germline-derived CDR1 and CDR2 are PRHDT and FYEKMQ (reference sequence). The CDR3 DNA sequence: TGTGCCAGCAGCTTAGAGGGGGGGGGAAACAATGAGCAGTTCTTC. As protein: CASSLEGGGNNEQFF.

The sample holds one count of this clonotype. Here the CDR3 DNA reads TGCGCCAGCAGCCAAGGGATACTAGCGGGGGGGACCTACGAGCAGTACTTC. Translated: CASSQGILAGGTYEQYF. V and J are TRBV4-3 and TRBJ2-7; 13 nucleotides agree with TRBD2. The germline CDR1 and CDR2 sequences are LGHNA and YSLEER. J gave up 2 bases and V 1 base, and 5 bases lay outside the gene matches. This CDR3 is built from 17 residues.

This clonotype was seen only a few times. CDR3: CASSLGGGFSYNEQFF. The CDR3 bases are TGTGCCAGCAGCTTGGGTGGGGGGTTCTCCTACAATGAGCAGTTCTTC. The chain is built from TRBV5-4 and TRBJ2-1; possible D gene TRBD2, 6 bases. CDR1 and CDR2 (germline): SGHNT, YYREEE (reference sequence). This CDR3 contains 16 residues. Trimming shortened V by 0 bases and J by 0 bases, and 10 bases separated the two germline ends.

There are a few counts of this clonotype. This rearrangement joins TRBV24-1 to TRBJ1-5; D is undetermined. Per germline, CDR1 KGHDR and CDR2 SFDVKD. With 2 bases removed from V and 7 bases from J, the gap between germline ends came to 8 bases. The CDR3 has 13 residues. CDR3 nucleotides: TGTGCCACCAGTGATTGGAGGTACCAGCCCCAGCATTTT. Amino acid sequence: CATSDWRYQPQHF.

The J gene is TRBJ2-7, the V gene TRBV7-9, with D maybe TRBD1 (5 bases). Trimming stripped 3 bases from V and 3 bases from J, with 15 bases between. Germline CDR1 reads SEHNR; CDR2 reads FQNEAQ (reference sequence). This CDR3 contains 15 residues. CDR3 sequence (DNA): TGTGCCAGCAGCTTGGGGCTTAAGGGTGGCTACGAGCAGTACTTC. It specifies CASSLGLKGGYEQYF.

The rearrangement links TRBV7-9 to TRBJ2-3; 9 bases agree with TRBD2. Germline V gives CDR1 SEHNR, CDR2 FQNEAQ (reference sequence). This CDR3 region has 13 residues. J was trimmed by 9 bases and V by 2 bases; bases with no gene match: 3. CDR3 DNA sequence: TGTGCCAGCAGCTTATCGCTAGCGGGGACGCAGTATTTT. Translating gives CASSLSLAGTQYF.

Within the sample, this clonotype is medium-sized (0.01 to 0.1%). V and J are TRBV9 and TRBJ1-3, with a weak D call TRBD1 (6 bases). This CDR3 has 14 amino acids. V was trimmed by 2 bases and J by 1 base, leaving 7 bases between them. CDR1 and CDR2 from the germline V gene are SGDLS and YYNGEE. The DNA for the CDR3 is TGTGCCAGCAGCGTTACAGGGTCTGGAAACACCATATATTTT. Its protein product is CASSVTGSGNTIYF.

This clonotype was seen at least ten times. The V call is TRBV13, the J call TRBJ2-3; D ambiguous. With 2 bases removed from V and 6 bases from J, the gap between germline ends came to 3 bases. Germline CDR1 is PRHDT and CDR2 is FYEKMQ (reference sequence). This CDR3 region has 11 residues. CDR3 sequence (DNA): TGTGCCAGCAGCTTATATGATACGCAGTATTTT. It is translated as CASSLYDTQYF.

This chain links TRBV15 with TRBJ2-7, with no clear D. This CDR3 region has 13 residues. Germline loops: CDR1 LNHNV, CDR2 YYDKDF (reference sequence). Trimming pared 0 bases from V and 6 bases from J, leaving 9 bases between. CDR3 sequence: CATSRDKSREQYF. CDR3 nucleotide sequence: TGTGCCACCAGCAGAGATAAGAGCCGCGAGCAGTACTTC.

The CDR3 bases are TGCAGTGCTAGAGGGGAACAGCAATTTTACGAGCAGTACTTC. Its translation: CSARGEQQFYEQYF. The chain links TRBV20-1 to TRBJ2-7; no reliable D call. CDR3 size: 14 residues. The V gene's germline CDR1 is DFQATT and CDR2 SNEGSKA (reference sequence). Trimming removed 1 base from V and 4 bases from J, with 14 bases in between.

V and J are TRBV7-9 and TRBJ1-5, with 9 bases identical to TRBD1. This CDR3 is 15 amino acids long. Trimming took 6 bases from V and 3 from J; bases not matched to a gene: 6. Germline V gene data show CDR1 as SEHNR and CDR2 as FQNEAQ (reference sequence). CDR3 nucleotide sequence: TGTGCCAGCAGTGGGGGACAGGGCTTCAATCAGCCCCAGCATTTT. Residues: CASSGGQGFNQPQHF. The variable domain in full, with the rest retrieved from reference TRBV7-9 and TRBJ1-5, is DTGVSQNPRHKITKRGQNVTFRCDPISEHNRLYWYRQTLGQGPEFLTYFQNEAQLEKSRLLSDRFSAERPKGSFSTLEIQRTEQGDSAMYLCASSGGQGFNQPQHFGDGTRLSIL.

This clonotype was detected only once. The rearrangement uses TRBV19 and TRBJ2-7; D uncertain. Germline CDR1 LNHDA, CDR2 SQIVND (reference sequence). The CDR3 consists of 14 residues. Trimming removed 4 bases at V and 0 bases at J, with 10 bases between. DNA of the CDR3: TGTGCCAGTAGTACATCCGGAAGCTCCTACGAGCAGTACTTC. It codes for CASSTSGSSYEQYF.

The rearrangement links TRBV24-1 to TRBJ1-2; tentatively, D is TRBD1 (5 bases). V was clipped by 3 bases and J by 5 bases, with 9 bases between them. The CDR3 runs to 13 residues. CDR1 and CDR2 from the germline V gene are KGHDR and SFDVKD. CDR3 loop: CATSDATGYGYTF. CDR3 coding DNA: TGTGCCACCAGTGATGCAACAGGATATGGCTACACCTTC.

Remarks on this clonotype: A junction end diverges from the germline sequence, so it may reflect a read error. The chain couples TRBV15 to TRBJ2-5; D is possibly TRBD2 (5 bases). The tail of the sequence fits TRBJ2-7 better, so the J call may be wrong. This CDR3 has 13 amino acids. Germline V CDR1 and CDR2: LNHNV, YYDKDF (reference sequence). CDR3 loop: CATSRDRGFEQYF. In nucleotides, the CDR3 is TGTGCCACCAGTAGAGATCGGGGATTCGAGCAGTACTTC.

V gene TRBV9 combines with J gene TRBJ1-2; 9 positions agree with TRBD1. The CDR3 length is 14 residues. CDR1 SGDLS and CDR2 YYNGEE come from the germline V gene. With V trimmed by 4 bases and J by 8 bases, 9 bases remained unmatched. The CDR3: CASSPRTGVGGYTF. The DNA for the CDR3 is TGTGCCAGCAGCCCCCGGACAGGGGTAGGAGGCTACACCTTC.